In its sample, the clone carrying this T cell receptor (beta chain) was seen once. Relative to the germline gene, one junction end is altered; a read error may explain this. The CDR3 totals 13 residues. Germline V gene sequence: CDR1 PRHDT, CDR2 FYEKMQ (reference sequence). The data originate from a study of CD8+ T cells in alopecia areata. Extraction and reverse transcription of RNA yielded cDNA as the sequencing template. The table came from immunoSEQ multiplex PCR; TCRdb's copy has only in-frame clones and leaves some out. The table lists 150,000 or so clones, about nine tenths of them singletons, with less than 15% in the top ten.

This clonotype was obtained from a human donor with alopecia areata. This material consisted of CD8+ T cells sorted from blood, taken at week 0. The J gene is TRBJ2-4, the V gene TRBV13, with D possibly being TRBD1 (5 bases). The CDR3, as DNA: TGTGCCAGCAGCGGCTCAGGGTACCCGGTTCTTGACTTC. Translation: CASSGSGYPVLDF.